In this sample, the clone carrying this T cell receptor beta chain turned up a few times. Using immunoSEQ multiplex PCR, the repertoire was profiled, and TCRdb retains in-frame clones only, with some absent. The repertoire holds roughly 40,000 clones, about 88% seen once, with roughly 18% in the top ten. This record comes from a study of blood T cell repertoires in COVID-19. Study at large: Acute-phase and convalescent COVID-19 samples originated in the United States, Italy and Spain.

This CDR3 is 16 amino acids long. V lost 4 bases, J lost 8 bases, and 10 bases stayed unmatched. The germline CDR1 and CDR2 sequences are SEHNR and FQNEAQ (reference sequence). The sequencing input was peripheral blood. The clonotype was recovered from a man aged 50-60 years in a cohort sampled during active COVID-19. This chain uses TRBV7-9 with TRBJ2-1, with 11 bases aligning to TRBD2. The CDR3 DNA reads TGTGCCAGCAGCTCTCTAGCGGGGGGTCCCCTGGATGAGCAGTTCTTC. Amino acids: CASSSLAGGPLDEQFF.